A single sample is the source of the 28 T cell receptor beta chains below, sequenced in a study of T cell responses to AZD1222 COVID-19 vaccine (dated by TCRdb to about 2021). The library was prepared using the immunoSEQ multiplex PCR assay. Held by TCRdb, this immuneACCESS table contains in-frame sequences only and omits some clones. Under half of the omission traces to an unresolved V gene where checked; the cause of the rest is unknown. In this sample the table shows 150,000 or so clones, 90% to 95% of which occur a single time. Together, the top ten hold around 1.8% of the sample. This specimen's time point label, per the study, means: baseline before first vaccination. This sample comprised peripheral blood, obtained on day 0 of AZD1222 vaccination. All receptors derive from an adult in good health.

The chain carries TRBV6-1 and TRBJ1-6; D might be TRBD1 (6 bases). Germline V gene lookup returns CDR1 MNHNS and CDR2 SASEGT. V shed 4 bases and J shed 8 bases, with 21 bases lying between them. The CDR3 spans 17 residues. As DNA, the CDR3 is TGTGCCAGCAGTGTCGACCGAGGGGGACTACCGCATTCACCCCTCCACTTT. Amino acid sequence: CASSVDRGGLPHSPLHF.

The chain employs TRBV7-2 and TRBJ2-7; the match to TRBD1 covers 8 bases. This CDR3 contains 16 residues. Germline lookup yields CDR1 SGHTA and CDR2 FQGNSA. Trimming took 0 bases from V and 5 from J; bases not matched to a gene: 9. The chain's CDR3 is CASSLAWTGLTDEQYF. For the CDR3, the DNA is TGTGCCAGCAGCTTAGCTTGGACAGGGTTGACGGACGAGCAGTACTTC.

About this clone itself: One end of the junction does not line up with germline, which may come from a read error. V gene TRBV19 combines with J gene TRBJ1-5, with TRBD1 matching 7 bases. CDR3 length: 15 residues. Germline V lookup: CDR1 LNHDA, CDR2 SQIVND (reference sequence). CDR3 sequence (DNA): TGTGACAGTACGGAGGGGGCGCTTGGCAATCAGCCCCAGCATTTT. Its protein product is CDSTEGALGNQPQHF.

This clone was observed a single time. The genes are TRBV28 and TRBJ2-7, with unresolved D. CDR3 length: 14 residues. Germline V gives CDR1 MDHEN, CDR2 SYDVKM. Trimming left V 2 bases short and J 5 bases short, with 13 bases between. The CDR3 bases are TGTGCCAGCAGTTTACGGCTCGGGTCCGACGAGCAGTACTTC. Amino acid sequence: CASSLRLGSDEQYF.

The chain employs TRBV29-1 and TRBJ1-1, with D unclear. This CDR3 contains 13 residues. CDR1 and CDR2 (germline): SQVTM, ANQGSEA. Trimming removed 7 bases at V and 1 base at J, with 13 bases between. The CDR3 coding sequence is TGCAGCGCCACCCCAGGAGAGAACACTGAAGCTTTCTTT. Translated: CSATPGENTEAFF.

V and J are TRBV5-1 and TRBJ2-3, with D perhaps matching TRBD2 (6 bases). Germline CDR1 reads SGHRS; CDR2 reads YFSETQ. The CDR3 has 15 amino acids. Trimming took 1 base from V and 2 from J, leaving 11 bases between them. The CDR3 nucleotides are TGCGCCAGCAGCTTGATGGCTAGCGACACAGATACGCAGTATTTT. The encoded protein is CASSLMASDTDTQYF. The whole variable domain, filled in from reference TRBV5-1 and TRBJ2-3, reads KAGVTQTPRYLIKTRGQQVTLSCSPISGHRSVSWYQQTPGQGLQFLFEYFSETQRNKGNFPGRFSGRQFSNSRSEMNVSTLELGDSALYLCASSLMASDTDTQYFGPGTRLTVL.

The CDR3 loop reads CASSLNGQSNQPQHF. In nucleotides, the CDR3 is TGTGCCAGCAGTTTAAACGGACAGAGCAATCAGCCCCAGCATTTT. V usage is TRBV27 and J usage is TRBJ1-5; D might be TRBD1 (6 bases). CDR1 MNHEY and CDR2 SMNVEV come from the germline V gene (reference sequence). The V gene lost 2 bases and the J gene lost 1 base, with 9 bases spanning the gap. The CDR3 covers 15 residues.

The rearrangement links TRBV6-5 to TRBJ1-2, with D unclear. The V gene lost 10 bases and the J gene lost 6 bases, with 24 bases spanning the gap. CDR3 size: 15 residues. CDR1 MNHEY and CDR2 SVGAGI come from the germline V gene. The CDR3 nucleotides read TGTGCCATCGCCGTCAATCGAGACCTTTTAAATGGCTACACCTTC. Amino acid sequence: CAIAVNRDLLNGYTF.

The J gene is TRBJ2-5, the V gene TRBV7-2; D gene unclear. The CDR3 length is 11 residues. Germline values: CDR1 SGHTA, CDR2 FQGNSA. V dropped 4 bases and J dropped 7 bases, with 7 bases sitting between them. The CDR3 region is CASSSVGTQYF. The CDR3 bases are TGTGCCAGCAGCTCCGTTGGGACCCAGTACTTC.

This clone was observed a few times. V and J are TRBV7-2 and TRBJ1-1; D uncertain. Between the trimmed V and J ends, which lost 2 bases and 0 bases, there was a span of 10 bases. The CDR3 is 15 amino acids. Germline V lookup: CDR1 SGHTA, CDR2 FQGNSA. This CDR3 is CASSLNMIMNTEAFF. CDR3 DNA sequence: TGTGCCAGCAGCTTAAACATGATCATGAACACTGAAGCTTTCTTT.

The gene calls are TRBV28 and TRBJ1-2, with a tentative D call TRBD1 (6 bases). Deletions cut 7 bases from V and 4 bases from J, with 16 bases between. Germline CDR1 reads MDHEN; CDR2 reads SYDVKM. The CDR3 runs 14 residues. The CDR3 sequence is CASNDPGVSYGYTF. As DNA, the CDR3 is TGTGCCAGCAATGACCCAGGGGTTAGCTATGGCTACACCTTC.

The rearrangement uses TRBV5-1 and TRBJ2-7; D not resolved. Germline CDR1 SGHRS, CDR2 YFSETQ. The CDR3 length is 13 residues. Trimming removed 0 bases from V and 4 bases from J, with 8 bases in between. The DNA for the CDR3 is TGCGCCAGCAGCTTGGTACTCGGTTACGAGCAGTACTTC. This codes for CASSLVLGYEQYF.

The V and J genes are TRBV28 and TRBJ2-5; 16 nucleotides line up with TRBD2. V dropped 3 bases and J dropped 2; count of bases not matched to a gene: 6. Germline V CDR1 and CDR2: MDHEN, SYDVKM. The CDR3 contains 18 residues. The CDR3 here is CASSLGLAGGPRQETQYF. CDR3 bases: TGTGCCAGCAGTTTGGGACTAGCGGGGGGGCCTAGACAAGAGACCCAGTACTTC.

The gene calls are TRBV7-8 and TRBJ1-1; D might be TRBD1 (5 bases). V lost 3 bases to trimming and J lost 3 bases, with 17 bases between them. CDR3 length equals 16 residues. Germline V gives CDR1 SGHVS, CDR2 FQNEAQ. The DNA of the CDR3 is TGTGCCAGCAGCTTCCTTGGCAGGGTTGAACACACTGAAGCTTTCTTT. It is translated as CASSFLGRVEHTEAFF.

V gene TRBV15 combines with J gene TRBJ1-2; D not resolved. The CDR3 contains 14 residues. Germline V gene sequence: CDR1 LNHNV, CDR2 YYDKDF (reference sequence). The V end was cut by 3 bases, the J end by 8 bases, with 16 bases between. In nucleotides, the CDR3 is TGTGCCACCAGCAGCCGAACGGGGATGCGAGGCTACACCTTC. As protein: CATSSRTGMRGYTF.

The J gene is TRBJ2-1, the V gene TRBV19; TRBD2 is a possible D gene (5 bases). The V and J ends lost 3 bases and 0 bases respectively, with 9 bases between them. This CDR3 contains 15 residues. In germline, CDR1 is LNHDA, CDR2 SQIVND (reference sequence). The CDR3 nucleotides are TGTGCCAGTAGTATTTCGGGGAGCTCCTACAATGAGCAGTTCTTC. Amino acids: CASSISGSSYNEQFF.

V gene TRBV5-6 combines with J gene TRBJ2-5; D is possibly TRBD2 (6 bases). Germline V gene data show CDR1 as SGHDT and CDR2 as YYEEEE. The CDR3 length is 17 residues. The V and J ends lost 1 base and 4 bases respectively, with 20 bases between them. The CDR3: CASSLPSGGVYLETQYF. In DNA, the CDR3 is TGTGCCAGCAGCTTGCCCAGTGGAGGGGTTTATTTAGAGACCCAGTACTTC.

The CDR3 nucleotides read TGTGCCAGCAGTTACATCAATGAGCAGTTCTTC. Protein product: CASSYINEQFF. The chain employs TRBV6-5 and TRBJ2-1; D ambiguous. Trimming stripped 2 bases from V and 6 bases from J, with 2 bases between. Germline V lookup: CDR1 MNHEY, CDR2 SVGAGI. The CDR3 consists of 11 residues.

The J gene is TRBJ2-5, the V gene TRBV2; 8 nucleotides line up with TRBD1. V lost 2 bases and J lost 5; bases outside the gene matches: 4. CDR1 is SNHLY, CDR2 FYNNEI, per germline. CDR3 length: 14 amino acids. In DNA form, the CDR3 reads TGTGCCAGCAGTGAACAGGGGGCACAGGAGACCCAGTACTTC. Translating gives CASSEQGAQETQYF.

The chain recombines TRBV23-1 with TRBJ2-1; tentative D call: TRBD1 (6 bases). TRBV23-1 is labeled an ORF, and its function is uncertain. The ends were cut back, 4 bases at V and 7 bases at J, with 23 bases in the middle. This CDR3 is built from 17 residues. CDR3: CASSLIDDRFGWNEQFF. The CDR3 DNA is TGCGCCAGCAGTCTGATCGACGACAGGTTCGGGTGGAATGAGCAGTTCTTC.

The gene calls are TRBV30 and TRBJ1-1; no definite D call. The V end was cut by 1 base, the J end by 12 bases, with 15 bases between. The CDR3 is made up of 12 amino acids. CDR1 and CDR2 (germline): GTSNPN, SVGIG (reference sequence). In DNA form, the CDR3 reads TGTGCCTGGAGTGAGATGGGAGTTTCGTCTTTCTTT. Translation gives CAWSEMGVSSFF. The full variable domain, in which reference TRBV30 and TRBJ1-1 provide the parts outside the CDR3, is SQTIHQWPATLVQPVGSPLSLECTVEGTSNPNLYWYRQAAGRGLQLLFYSVGIGQISSEVPQNLSASRPQDRQFILSSKKLLLSDSGFYLCAWSEMGVSSFFGQGTRLTVV.

The chain joins TRBV28 to TRBJ2-1, with D perhaps matching TRBD1 (6 bases). The CDR3 spans 14 residues. V was pared by 11 bases and J by 2 bases, with 16 bases between. The germline V gene encodes CDR1 MDHEN and CDR2 SYDVKM. CDR3 nucleotides: TGTGCCGCGGGTGGTGGGGGCCCCTACAATGAGCAGTTCTTC. This translates into CAAGGGGPYNEQFF. The full variable domain, with the rest looked up from reference TRBV28 and TRBJ2-1, is DVKVTQSSRYLVKRTGEKVFLECVQDMDHENMFWYRQDPGLGLRLIYFSYDVKMKEKGDIPEGYSVSREKKERFSLILESASTNQTSMYLCAAGGGGPYNEQFFGPGTRLTVL.

V gene TRBV27 combines with J gene TRBJ2-7; TRBD2 is a possible D gene (5 bases). V lost 8 bases and J lost 2, with 7 bases in between. CDR3 size: 11 residues. The germline CDR1 and CDR2 sequences are MNHEY and SMNVEV (reference sequence). The CDR3 sequence: CASGETYEQYF. For the CDR3, the DNA is TGTGCCAGCGGGGAGACCTACGAGCAGTACTTC.

The rearrangement links TRBV7-8 to TRBJ2-7; TRBD2 matches at 7 bases. CDR1 is SGHVS and CDR2 is FQNEAQ in the germline V gene. The length of the CDR3 is 16 residues. After removal of 5 bases from V and 6 bases from J, the junction contained 16 bases not matched to a gene. The chain's CDR3 is CASSRPTSEISTEQYF. DNA of the CDR3: TGTGCCAGCAGCCGACCAACTAGCGAAATATCTACCGAGCAGTACTTC. Full variable domain (remainder filled in from reference TRBV7-8 and TRBJ2-7): GAGVSQSPRYKVAKRGQDVALRCDPISGHVSLFWYQQALGQGPEFLTYFQNEAQLDKSGLPSDRFFAERPEGSVSTLKIQRTQQEDSAVYLCASSRPTSEISTEQYFGPGTRLTVT.

V usage is TRBV2 and J usage is TRBJ1-2; D perhaps matches TRBD1 (5 bases). Trimming took 0 bases from V and 4 from J, leaving 12 bases between them. This CDR3 is built from 15 residues. Germline CDR1 reads SNHLY; CDR2 reads FYNNEI. Here the CDR3 reads CASSEAGGGVYGYTF. In DNA form, the CDR3 reads TGTGCCAGCAGTGAAGCCGGGGGGGGAGTCTATGGCTACACCTTC. The entire variable domain, with the rest obtained from reference TRBV2 and TRBJ1-2, is as follows: EPEVTQTPSHQVTQMGQEVILRCVPISNHLYFYWYRQILGQKVEFLVSFYNNEISEKSEIFDDQFSVERPDGSNFTLKIRSTKLEDSAMYFCASSEAGGGVYGYTFGSGTRLTVV.

DNA for the CDR3: TGTGCCACCTCCCAATCAGGAGGCACAGATACGCAGTATTTT. Translation gives CATSQSGGTDTQYF. The gene calls are TRBV7-3 and TRBJ2-3; D is uncertain. CDR3 size: 14 residues. Deletions cut 10 bases from V and 1 base from J, with 15 bases between. Germline-derived CDR1 and CDR2 are SGHTA and FQGTGA.

The genes are TRBV28 and TRBJ2-7; a possible D gene is TRBD1 (6 bases). CDR3 length: 12 amino acids. From germline, CDR1 is MDHEN and CDR2 SYDVKM. V lost 3 bases and J 10 bases, leaving 13 bases between the germline ends. CDR3 coding DNA: TGTGCCAGCAGTTTGCTGCAGGGGATTCAGTACTTC. Its translation: CASSLLQGIQYF.

This sequence joins TRBV9 and TRBJ1-5, with D hard to call. Germline lookup yields CDR1 SGDLS and CDR2 YYNGEE. V gave up 0 bases and J gave up 0 bases, with 7 bases separating them. The CDR3 extends over 15 amino acids. The CDR3 nucleotides are TGTGCCAGCAGCGTAGATGGATATAGCAATCAGCCCCAGCATTTT. Translation: CASSVDGYSNQPQHF.